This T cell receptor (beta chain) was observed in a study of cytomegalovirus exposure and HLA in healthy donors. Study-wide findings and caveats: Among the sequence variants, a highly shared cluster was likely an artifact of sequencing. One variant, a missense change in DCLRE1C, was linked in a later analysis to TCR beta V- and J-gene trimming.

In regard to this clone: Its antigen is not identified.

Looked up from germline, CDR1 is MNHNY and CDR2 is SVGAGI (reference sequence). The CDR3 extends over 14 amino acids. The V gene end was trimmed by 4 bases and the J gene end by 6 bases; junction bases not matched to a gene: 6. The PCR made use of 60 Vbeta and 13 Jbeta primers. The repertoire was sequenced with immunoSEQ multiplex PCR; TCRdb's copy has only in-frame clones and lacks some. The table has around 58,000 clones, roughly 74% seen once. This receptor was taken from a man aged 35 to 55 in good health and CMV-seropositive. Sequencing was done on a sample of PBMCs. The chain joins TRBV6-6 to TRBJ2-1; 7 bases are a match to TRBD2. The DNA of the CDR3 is TGTGCCAGCAGTTGGGACTATCGGGGCAATGAGCAGTTCTTC. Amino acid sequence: CASSWDYRGNEQFF.